This T cell receptor (beta chain) was sequenced during a study of T-cell reconstitution after alpha-beta-depleted transplantation in children. Study-wide results and limits: About two months after transplant, alpha-beta T cells reportedly came from several hundred expanded graft clones. At the one-year point after transplant, T-cell counts and TCRbeta diversity were found to come mostly from T cells that had been newly produced. Elevated TCRbeta diversity at day 60 was traced, in some patients, to surviving recipient T cells and thymic progenitors.

A note on this clonotype: Antigen unknown. Given a much more abundant clone one base away, this may be a read error.

Library preparation (for TCRbeta) was performed with unique molecular identifiers. TCRdb reanalysed the PCR reads using MiXCR and keeps one entry per CDR3 protein. The sample lists approximately 300,000 distinct CDR3 sequences; about 9.5% were seen once. From germline, CDR1 is DFQATT and CDR2 SNEGSKA (reference sequence). The CDR3 has 17 residues. The receptor's source is a boy under two years old with acute myeloid leukemia, due to receive a stem cell transplant. The material was PBMCs, obtained before TCRalphabeta/CD19-depleted stem cell transplant. This rearrangement joins TRBV20-1 to TRBJ2-2; 11 bases map to TRBD2. CDR3 residues: CCASVLAGARATGELFF. In DNA, the CDR3 is TGCTGTGCTAGCGTACTAGCGGGGGCCCGAGCCACCGGGGAGCTGTTTTTT.